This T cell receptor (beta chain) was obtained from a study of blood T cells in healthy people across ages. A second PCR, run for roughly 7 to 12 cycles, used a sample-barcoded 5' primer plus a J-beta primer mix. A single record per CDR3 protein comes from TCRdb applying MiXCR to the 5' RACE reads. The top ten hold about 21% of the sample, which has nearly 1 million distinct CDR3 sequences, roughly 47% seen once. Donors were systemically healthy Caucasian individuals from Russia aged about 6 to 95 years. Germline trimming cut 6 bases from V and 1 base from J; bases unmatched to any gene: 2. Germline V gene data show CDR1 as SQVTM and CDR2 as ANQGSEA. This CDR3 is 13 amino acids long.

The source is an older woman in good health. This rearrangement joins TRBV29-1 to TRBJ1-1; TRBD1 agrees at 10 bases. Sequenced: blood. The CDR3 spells CSVRTGGNTEAFF. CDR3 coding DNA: TGCAGCGTCCGGACAGGGGGGAACACTGAAGCTTTCTTT.